Detailed here is one TCR beta chain. Here immunoSEQ multiplex PCR was the method, and the copy in TCRdb shows in-frame clones only, minus some. The sample lists about 220,000 clones; more than 65% were seen once. V lost 0 bases, J lost 5 bases, and 6 bases lay in between. Germline V CDR1 and CDR2: SGDLS, YYNGEE. CDR3 length: 13 amino acids. These data are taken from a study of blood T cell repertoires in COVID-19. Background on the study: From the United States, Italy and Spain came samples of acute and convalescent COVID-19. From T cells, B-cell-depleted T cells, or PBMCs came the material, which was cDNA or gDNA.

The sequence derives from a woman aged 30 to 39 who had recovered from COVID-19. The chain recombines TRBV9 with TRBJ1-3; no clear D gene. The specimen sequenced was peripheral blood. The CDR3 spells CASSVAERNTIYF. CDR3 nucleotides: TGTGCCAGCAGCGTAGCTGAGAGAAACACCATATATTTT.